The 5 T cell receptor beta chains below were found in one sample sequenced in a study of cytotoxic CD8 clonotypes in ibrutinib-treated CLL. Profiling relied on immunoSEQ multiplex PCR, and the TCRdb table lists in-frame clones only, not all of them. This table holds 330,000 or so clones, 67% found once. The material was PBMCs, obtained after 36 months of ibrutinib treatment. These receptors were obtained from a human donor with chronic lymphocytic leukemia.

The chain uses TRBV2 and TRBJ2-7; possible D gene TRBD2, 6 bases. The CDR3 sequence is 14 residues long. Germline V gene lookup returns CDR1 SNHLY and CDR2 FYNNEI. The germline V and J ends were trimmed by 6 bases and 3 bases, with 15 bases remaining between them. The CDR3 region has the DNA TGTGCCAGCAGACCGGGGGAACTGGGCTACGAGCAGTACTTC. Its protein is CASRPGELGYEQYF.

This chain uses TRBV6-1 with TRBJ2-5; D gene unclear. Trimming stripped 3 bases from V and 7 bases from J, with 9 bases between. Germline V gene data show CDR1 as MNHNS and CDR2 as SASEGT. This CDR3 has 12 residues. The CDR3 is CASSDIPVTQYF. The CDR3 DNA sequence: TGTGCCAGCAGTGATATTCCGGTGACCCAGTACTTC.

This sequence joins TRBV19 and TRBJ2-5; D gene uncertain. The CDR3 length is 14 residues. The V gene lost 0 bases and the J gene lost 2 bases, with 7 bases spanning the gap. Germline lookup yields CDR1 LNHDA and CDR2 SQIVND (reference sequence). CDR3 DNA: TGTGCCAGTAGTATAGACCTACTACAAGAGACCCAGTACTTC. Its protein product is CASSIDLLQETQYF.

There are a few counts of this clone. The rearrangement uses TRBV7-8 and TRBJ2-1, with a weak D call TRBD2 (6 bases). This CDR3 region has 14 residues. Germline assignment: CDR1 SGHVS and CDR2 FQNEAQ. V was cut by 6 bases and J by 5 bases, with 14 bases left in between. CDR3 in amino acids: CASSFRTTHNEQFF. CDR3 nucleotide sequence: TGTGCCAGCAGTTTCAGGACTACCCACAATGAGCAGTTCTTC.

The CDR3 coding sequence is TGTGCCAGCAGCTCAGGGGGCGAGGGCACTGAAGCTTTCTTT. It codes for CASSSGGEGTEAFF. The chain is built from TRBV11-3 and TRBJ1-1, with 8 bases lining up with TRBD1. This CDR3 contains 14 residues. V shed 4 bases and J 4 bases; nucleotides not matched to a gene: 5. Germline assignment: CDR1 SGHNT and CDR2 YENEEA. The full variable domain, rest sourced from reference TRBV11-3 and TRBJ1-1, is EAGVVQSPRYKIIEKKQPVAFWCNPISGHNTLYWYLQNLGQGPELLIRYENEEAVDDSQLPKDRFSAERLKGVDSTLKIQPAELGDSAVYLCASSSGGEGTEAFFGQGTRLTVV.